The clone carrying this T cell receptor (beta chain) was recorded many times. The antigen remains unidentified. Sequencing libraries for TCR beta were prepared with iRepertoire HTBI primers and Arm-PCR of CDR3 regions. TCRdb used MiXCR to reprocess the multiplex PCR reads, holding one entry per CDR3 protein. The sample shows 560,000 or so distinct CDR3 sequences, about 16% of them seen only once. With 5 bases clipped from V and 0 bases from J, the junction kept 2 bases outside the gene matches. Per germline, CDR1 MNHEY and CDR2 SMNVEV (reference sequence). This CDR3 has 15 amino acids. These data come from a study of regulatory T cells in long-lasting Graves disease. Study conclusions and caveats: Preferential use of TRBV28, TRBJ1-2 and TRBJ2-5 was seen in persistent disease.

Time point reported: newly diagnosed GD, antithyroid drugs for less than 3 months. From RNA extracted from PBMCs, the TCR library was made. These data were likewise used in another study, on T cells in Graves' hyperthyroidism and ophthalmopathy. From that paper: Together with thyroid ultrasound, orbital computed tomography, serum thyroxine and TRAb, clinical symptoms were used for diagnoses. Ophthalmopathy was separated from stable hyperthyroidism by a 13 V-J model.

This receptor was taken from a man aged 18 to 29 with Graves disease. The sequencing here drew on peripheral blood mononuclear cells (PBMCs), taken at new diagnosis, from a patient treated with antithyroid drugs. J is TRBJ2-3 and V is TRBV27, with 10 bases matching TRBD2. Written as DNA, the CDR3 is TGTGCCAGCAGTGCACTAGCGGGAAGCACAGATACGCAGTATTTT. It yields the protein CASSALAGSTDTQYF.